These 18 T cell receptor beta chains came from one sample sequenced in a study of human T cells and chemical hapten exposure. The sample's time point: pre-sensitization, week 0. Sample treatment: therapeutic diphenylcyclopropenone sensitization with weekly scalp DPC. TCRdb processed the RACE reads anew with MiXCR; each CDR3 protein has one entry. The table records about 260,000 distinct CDR3 sequences, about 9.4% of them present only once. The sample in question was whole blood, obtained in connection with sensitization to the hapten diphenylcyclopropenone (DPC). These receptors all come from a middle-aged woman with alopecia areata. Some clones in this sample may be carry-over from other donors' samples.

The CDR3 region has the DNA TGTGCCAGCAACCCCCGGACTGGTGCCAACGAGCAGTACTTC. It specifies CASNPRTGANEQYF. This sequence joins TRBV6-2 or TRBV6-3 and TRBJ2-7; D may be TRBD2 (5 bases). V lost 7 bases, J lost 5 bases, and 18 bases lay in between. This CDR3 contains 14 residues. Germline loops: CDR1 MNHEY, CDR2 SVGEGT.

This clonotype was picked up a small number of times. This chain joins TRBV7-2 and TRBJ1-2; D is undetermined. The CDR3 runs to 17 residues. V was shortened by 1 base and J by 4 bases, with 19 bases between the two germline ends. Germline V gene lookup returns CDR1 SGHTA and CDR2 FQGNSA. CDR3 coding DNA: TGTGCCAGCAGCTTAGGAGTGGGAGGACTCAAGGCCTATGGCTACACCTTC. Translation: CASSLGVGGLKAYGYTF. Using reference TRBV7-2 and TRBJ1-2 for the parts outside the CDR3, the full variable domain is GAGVSQSPSNKVTEKGKDVELRCDPISGHTALYWYRQSLGQGLEFLIYFQGNSAPDKSGLPSDRFSAERTGGSVSTLTIQRTQQEDSAVYLCASSLGVGGLKAYGYTFGSGTRLTVV.

The chain has TRBV27 and TRBJ2-1; 9 nucleotides agree with TRBD2. The length of the CDR3 is 15 residues. The junction had 7 bases not matched to a gene; V was cut back by 3 bases and J by 7 bases. The germline V gene has CDR1 MNHEY and CDR2 SMNVEV (reference sequence). CDR3 region: CASSLGASGKNEQFF. The CDR3 DNA follows: TGTGCCAGCAGTTTGGGGGCTAGCGGGAAGAATGAGCAGTTCTTC.

The chain employs TRBV20-1 and TRBJ1-6, with TRBD1 matching over 8 bases. This CDR3 is built from 16 residues. Germline V gene data show CDR1 as DFQATT and CDR2 as SNEGSKA (reference sequence). V trimming: 0 bases; J trimming: 9 bases; junction bases outside the gene matches: 10. CDR3 sequence (DNA): TGCAGTGCTAGAGAGTCTCAGGGGGCTAGAAGTTCACCCCTCCACTTT. Translated: CSARESQGARSSPLHF.

This clonotype was seen a few times. Written as DNA, the CDR3 is TGTGCCATCAGCCGAACGTCCGGGGCCCGCACAGATACGCAGTATTTT. This translates into CAISRTSGARTDTQYF. The rearrangement links TRBV10-3 to TRBJ2-3, with D perhaps given as TRBD1 or TRBD2 (5 bases each). V was pared by 6 bases and J by 1 base, with 17 bases between. Germline loops: CDR1 ENHRY, CDR2 SYGVKD. There are 16 residues in the CDR3.

This sequence joins TRBV20-1 and TRBJ2-1; 12 bases map to TRBD2. This CDR3 contains 16 residues. V shed 6 bases, J shed 5 bases, and the junction held 11 bases outside the gene matches. The V gene's germline CDR1 is DFQATT and CDR2 SNEGSKA (reference sequence). The DNA for the CDR3 is TGCAGTGCCTTAACTAGCGGGAGGTTGAGGAACAATGAGCAGTTCTTC. Encoded protein: CSALTSGRLRNNEQFF.

The chain carries TRBV12-3 or TRBV12-4 and TRBJ1-1; D uncertain. Between the trimmed V and J ends, which lost 5 bases and 4 bases, there was a span of 11 bases. The CDR3 length is 13 residues. The CDR3: CASSMGRSTEAFF. CDR3 sequence (DNA): TGTGCCAGCAGTATGGGCAGGAGCACTGAAGCTTTCTTT.

This rearrangement joins TRBV9 to TRBJ2-5, with a weak D call TRBD2 (5 bases). Between the trimmed V and J ends, which lost 0 bases and 5 bases, there was a span of 11 bases. The CDR3 is 14 amino acids. Per germline, CDR1 SGDLS and CDR2 YYNGEE. CDR3 loop: CASSVVGETETQYF. The CDR3 region has the DNA TGTGCCAGCAGCGTAGTCGGGGAGACGGAGACCCAGTACTTC. The full variable domain, its missing parts supplied by reference TRBV9 and TRBJ2-5, is DSGVTQTPKHLITATGQRVTLRCSPRSGDLSVYWYQQSLDQGLQFLIQYYNGEERAKGNILERFSAQQFPDLHSELNLSSLELGDSALYFCASSVVGETETQYFGPGTRLLVL.

The chain couples TRBV5-1 to TRBJ2-2; D gene ambiguous. Deletions cut 1 base from V and 4 bases from J, with 14 bases between. Germline CDR1 is SGHRS and CDR2 is YFSETQ. The CDR3 length is 16 residues. The CDR3 region has the DNA TGCGCCAGCAGCTTGTTTTCCCCCTCGGGCACCGGGGAGCTGTTTTTT. Translation: CASSLFSPSGTGELFF.

The chain recombines TRBV21-1 with TRBJ2-2; TRBD1 was called by the table and not checked on the DNA. TRBV21-1 is a known pseudogene. This CDR3 region has 19 residues. The CDR3 nucleotides read TGTGCCAGCAGCTCATCCGGGACAGGCACTTATGGGTTAGCCGGGGAGCTGTTTTTT. Amino acid sequence: CASSSSGTGTYGLAGELFF.

Comments on this clonotype: A much larger clone differs from this one at a single base, so this may be a read error. This chain links TRBV7-8 with TRBJ1-5; unclear D gene. In germline, CDR1 is SGHVS, CDR2 FQNEAQ. Trimming stripped 1 base from V and 0 bases from J, with 10 bases between. This CDR3 comprises 16 residues. The CDR3 bases are TGTGCCAGCAGCTTAGTTATAGTGATTAGCAATCAGCCCCAGCATTTT. It is translated as CASSLVIVISNQPQHF.

The chain is built from TRBV7-9 and TRBJ2-4; 7 nucleotides agree with TRBD2. V dropped 2 bases and J dropped 0; count of bases not matched to a gene: 4. CDR3 length: 16 residues. Per the germline V gene, CDR1 is SEHNR and CDR2 is FQNEAQ (reference sequence). In DNA form, the CDR3 reads TGTGCCAGCAGCTTATGGGGGGGACTAGCCAAAAACATTCAGTACTTC. Translating it yields CASSLWGGLAKNIQYF.

This clonotype was detected many times. For the CDR3, the DNA is TGTGCCAGCAGCGGGGCGGGATTTAACTACAATGAGCAGTTCTTC. It encodes CASSGAGFNYNEQFF. The chain couples TRBV7-3 to TRBJ2-1, with D possibly being TRBD2 (6 bases). The CDR3 contains 15 residues. V shed 5 bases and J shed 3 bases, with 14 bases lying between them. Germline CDR1 reads SGHTA; CDR2 reads FQGTGA.

This clonotype was picked up many times. V gene TRBV4-1 combines with J gene TRBJ2-1; a possible D gene is TRBD2 (7 bases). Germline lookup yields CDR1 MGHRA and CDR2 YSYEKL. The V and J ends lost 0 bases and 9 bases respectively, with 21 bases between them. The CDR3 extends over 17 amino acids. The CDR3 nucleotides read TGCGCCAGCAGCCAAGAACAGGGTTTAGCGGGTCTCGGTGAGCAGTTCTTC. Encoded protein: CASSQEQGLAGLGEQFF.

This clonotype was recorded a few times. The rearrangement joins TRBV7-9 to TRBJ1-2, with TRBD1 identical over 8 bases. This CDR3 has 15 amino acids. J lost 7 bases, V lost 4 bases, and 11 bases had no gene match. Germline V CDR1 and CDR2: SEHNR, FQNEAQ (reference sequence). Here the CDR3 DNA reads TGTGCCAGCAGCTCGACAGGGGTTGAAGTCAGTGGCTACACCTTC. Translated, it gives CASSSTGVEVSGYTF.

CDR3 region: CASSLDGRDYTDTQYF. CDR3 DNA sequence: TGTGCCAGCAGCTTGGATGGGCGGGACTACACAGATACGCAGTATTTT. The chain is built from TRBV7-2 and TRBJ2-3; 7 bases line up with TRBD2. CDR1 is SGHTA and CDR2 is FQGNSA in the germline V gene. The junction had 8 bases not matched to a gene; V was cut back by 3 bases and J by 2 bases. The CDR3 contains 16 residues.

The rearrangement uses TRBV6-5 and TRBJ2-5; possible D gene TRBD1, 6 bases. Germline values: CDR1 MNHEY, CDR2 SVGAGI. The germline V and J ends were trimmed by 2 bases and 7 bases, with 11 bases remaining between them. The CDR3 is 13 amino acids. The CDR3 region is CASSYPQGGTQYF. In DNA, the CDR3 is TGTGCCAGCAGTTACCCCCAAGGGGGGACCCAGTACTTC.

This clonotype has only a few counts. The CDR3 sequence is CASSKGLAGTGELFF. The CDR3, as DNA: TGTGCCAGCAGTAAGGGACTAGCGGGGACCGGGGAGCTGTTTTTT. This sequence joins TRBV6-2 or TRBV6-3 and TRBJ2-2, with 13 positions matching TRBD2. CDR1 is MNHEY, CDR2 SVGEGT, per germline. CDR3 length equals 15 residues. The ends lost 5 bases at V and 5 bases at J; junction bases unmatched: 2.